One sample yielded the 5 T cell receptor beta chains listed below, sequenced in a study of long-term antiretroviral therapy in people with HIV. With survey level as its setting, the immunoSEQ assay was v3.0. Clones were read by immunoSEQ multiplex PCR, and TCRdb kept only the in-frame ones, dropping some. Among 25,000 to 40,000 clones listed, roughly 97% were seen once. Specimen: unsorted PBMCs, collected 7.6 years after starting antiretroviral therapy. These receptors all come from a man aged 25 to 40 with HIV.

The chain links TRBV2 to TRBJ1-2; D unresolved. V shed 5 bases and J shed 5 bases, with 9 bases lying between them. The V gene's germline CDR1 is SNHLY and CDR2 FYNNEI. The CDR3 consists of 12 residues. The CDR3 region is CASSLLRYGYTF. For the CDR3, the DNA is TGTGCCAGCAGTCTTTTACGTTATGGCTACACCTTC.

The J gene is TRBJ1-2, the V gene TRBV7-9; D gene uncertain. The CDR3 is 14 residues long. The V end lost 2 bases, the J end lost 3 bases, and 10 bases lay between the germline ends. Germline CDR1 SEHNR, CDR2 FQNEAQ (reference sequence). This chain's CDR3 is CASSLHTVHYGYTF. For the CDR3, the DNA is TGTGCCAGCAGCTTACATACAGTTCACTATGGCTACACCTTC.

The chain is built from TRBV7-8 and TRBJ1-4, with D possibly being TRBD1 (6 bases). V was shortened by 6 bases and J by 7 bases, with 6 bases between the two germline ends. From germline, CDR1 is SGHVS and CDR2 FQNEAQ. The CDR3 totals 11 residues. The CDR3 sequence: CASRGGEKLFF. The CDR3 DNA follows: TGTGCCAGCAGAGGGGGTGAAAAACTGTTTTTT. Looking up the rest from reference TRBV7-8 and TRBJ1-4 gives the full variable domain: GAGVSQSPRYKVAKRGQDVALRCDPISGHVSLFWYQQALGQGPEFLTYFQNEAQLDKSGLPSDRFFAERPEGSVSTLKIQRTQQEDSAVYLCASRGGEKLFFGSGTQLSVL.

The CDR3 nucleotides read TGTGCCAGCAGCCCAGAGCTGAACACCGGGGAGCTGTTTTTT. Translation: CASSPELNTGELFF. The chain is built from TRBV5-8 and TRBJ2-2; D uncertain. Germline values: CDR1 SGHTS, CDR2 YDEGEE. This CDR3 comprises 14 residues. Trimming removed 4 bases at V and 1 base at J, with 8 bases between.

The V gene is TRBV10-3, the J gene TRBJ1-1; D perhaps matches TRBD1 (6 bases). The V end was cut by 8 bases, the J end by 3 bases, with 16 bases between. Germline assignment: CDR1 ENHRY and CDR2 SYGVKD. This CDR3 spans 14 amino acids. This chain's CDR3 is CAISPGTSYTEAFF. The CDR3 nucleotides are TGTGCCATCTCTCCCGGGACATCGTACACTGAAGCTTTCTTT.